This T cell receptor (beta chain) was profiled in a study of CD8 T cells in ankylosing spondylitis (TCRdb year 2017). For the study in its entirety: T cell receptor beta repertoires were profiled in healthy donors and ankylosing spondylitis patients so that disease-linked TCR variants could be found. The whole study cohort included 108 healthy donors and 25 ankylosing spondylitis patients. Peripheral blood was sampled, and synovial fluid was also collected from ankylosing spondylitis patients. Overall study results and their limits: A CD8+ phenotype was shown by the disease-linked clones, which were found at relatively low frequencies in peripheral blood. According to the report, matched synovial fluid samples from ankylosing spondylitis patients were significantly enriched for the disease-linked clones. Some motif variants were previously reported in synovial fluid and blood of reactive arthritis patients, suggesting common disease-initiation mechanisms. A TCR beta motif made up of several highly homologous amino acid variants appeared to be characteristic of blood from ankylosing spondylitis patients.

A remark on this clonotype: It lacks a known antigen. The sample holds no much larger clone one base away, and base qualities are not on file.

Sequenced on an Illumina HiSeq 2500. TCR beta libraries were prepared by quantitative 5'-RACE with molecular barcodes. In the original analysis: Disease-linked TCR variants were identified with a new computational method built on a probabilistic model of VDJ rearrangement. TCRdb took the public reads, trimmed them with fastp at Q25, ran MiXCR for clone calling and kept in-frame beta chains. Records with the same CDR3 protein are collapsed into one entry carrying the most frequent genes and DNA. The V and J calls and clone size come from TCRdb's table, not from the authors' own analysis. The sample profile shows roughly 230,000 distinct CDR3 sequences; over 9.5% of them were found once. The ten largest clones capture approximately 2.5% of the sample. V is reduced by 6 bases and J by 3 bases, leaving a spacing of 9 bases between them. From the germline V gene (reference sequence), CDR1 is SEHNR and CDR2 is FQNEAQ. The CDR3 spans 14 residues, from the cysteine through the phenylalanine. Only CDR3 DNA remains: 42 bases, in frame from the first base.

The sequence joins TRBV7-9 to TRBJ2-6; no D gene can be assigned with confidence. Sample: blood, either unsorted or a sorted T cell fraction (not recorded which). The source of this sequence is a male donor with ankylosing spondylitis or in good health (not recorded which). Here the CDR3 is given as CASSWGVGANVLTF. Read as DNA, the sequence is TGTGCCAGCAGTTGGGGTGTTGGGGCCAACGTCCTGACTTTC.